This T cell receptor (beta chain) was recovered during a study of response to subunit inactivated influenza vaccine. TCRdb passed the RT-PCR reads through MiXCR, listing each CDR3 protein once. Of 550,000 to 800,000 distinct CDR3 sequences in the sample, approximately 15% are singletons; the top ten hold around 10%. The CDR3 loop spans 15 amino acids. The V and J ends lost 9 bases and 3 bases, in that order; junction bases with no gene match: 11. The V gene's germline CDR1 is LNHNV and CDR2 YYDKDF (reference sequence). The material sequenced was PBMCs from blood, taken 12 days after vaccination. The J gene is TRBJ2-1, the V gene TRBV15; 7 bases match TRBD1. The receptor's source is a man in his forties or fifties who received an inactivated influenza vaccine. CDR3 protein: CATTAGTADYNEQFF. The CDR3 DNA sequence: TGTGCCACAACTGCCGGGACAGCTGACTACAATGAGCAGTTCTTC.